This entry lists 21 T cell receptor beta chains sequenced from one sample in a study of cytomegalovirus exposure and HLA in healthy donors (TCRdb year 2017). The library came from the immunoSEQ multiplex PCR assay. The multiplex PCR relied on a mix of 60 forward primers for TCR Vbeta segments and 13 reverse primers for TCR Jbeta segments. TCRdb's version of the immuneACCESS table is confined to in-frame rearrangements and falls short of the full clone set. An unresolved V gene accounts for under half of the shortfall where checked; the remainder is of unknown origin. The sample table contains about 140,000 clones; only one count was recorded for approximately 83% of them. About 3% of the sample is held by the ten biggest clonotypes. The material sequenced was PBMCs. The receptors derive from a male donor in good health and CMV-seronegative.

As to this clone: Its ends do not fully match the called genes, so a read error is possible. The genes are TRBV7-9 and TRBJ1-4; 12 bases align to TRBD1. The CDR3 has 13 residues. Germline loops: CDR1 SEHNR, CDR2 FQNEAQ (reference sequence). The CDR3 spells CSSSGTGGEKLFF. CDR3 nucleotide sequence: TGTTCCAGCAGCGGGACAGGGGGCGAAAAACTGTTTTTT.

The rearrangement links TRBV19 to TRBJ1-1; TRBD1 is a possible D gene (5 bases). V lost 8 bases to trimming and J lost 1 base, with 20 bases between them. The CDR3 extends over 16 amino acids. Germline V gene sequence: CDR1 LNHDA, CDR2 SQIVND (reference sequence). Written as DNA, the CDR3 is TGTGCCAGTCGCCGGGCGGGGGGATACTCGAACACTGAAGCTTTCTTT. It encodes CASRRAGGYSNTEAFF. Combining the CDR3 with reference TRBV19 and TRBJ1-1 gives the whole variable domain DGGITQSPKYLFRKEGQNVTLSCEQNLNHDAMYWYRQDPGQGLRLIYYSQIVNDFQKGDIAEGYSVSREKKESFPLTVTSAQKNPTAFYLCASRRAGGYSNTEAFFGQGTRLTVV.

The V gene is TRBV28, the J gene TRBJ1-5; TRBD1 agrees at 11 bases. The V gene end was trimmed by 9 bases and the J gene end by 1 base; junction bases not matched to a gene: 11. Germline CDR1 MDHEN, CDR2 SYDVKM. This CDR3 is 17 amino acids long. CDR3 protein: CASRGDRGGRSNQPQHF. As DNA, the CDR3 is TGTGCCAGTAGGGGGGACAGGGGGGGAAGGAGCAATCAGCCCCAGCATTTT.

The chain couples TRBV9 to TRBJ1-2, with D possibly TRBD1 on 5 matching bases. CDR1 and CDR2 from the germline V gene are SGDLS and YYNGEE. The CDR3 extends over 15 amino acids. V was clipped by 0 bases and J by 6 bases, with 15 bases between them. CDR3 nucleotide sequence: TGTGCCAGCAGCGTAGCTGCAGGGAGGGACCATGGCTACACCTTC. This codes for CASSVAAGRDHGYTF.

The gene calls are TRBV6-6 and TRBJ1-5, with D possibly being TRBD1 (5 bases). Germline values: CDR1 MNHNY, CDR2 SVGAGI (reference sequence). CDR3 length: 14 residues. The ends were cut back, 9 bases at V and 5 bases at J, with 17 bases in the middle. The CDR3 nucleotides read TGTGCCAGTACCTCGGACAAGGGGCATCAGCCCCAGCATTTT. This encodes CASTSDKGHQPQHF.

V and J are TRBV15 and TRBJ2-2; the D gene is possibly TRBD1 (5 bases). From germline, CDR1 is LNHNV and CDR2 YYDKDF (reference sequence). The CDR3 sequence is 13 residues long. Trimming pared 4 bases from V and 5 bases from J, leaving 8 bases between. The CDR3 loop reads CATSNPGTGELFF. CDR3 nucleotides: TGTGCCACCAGCAATCCAGGGACCGGGGAGCTGTTTTTT. The full variable domain, completed using reference TRBV15 and TRBJ2-2, is DAMVIQNPRYQVTQFGKPVTLSCSQTLNHNVMYWYQQKSSQAPKLLFHYYDKDFNNEADTPDNFQSRRPNTSFCFLDIRSPGLGDTAMYLCATSNPGTGELFFGEGSRLTVL.

J is TRBJ1-5 and V is TRBV7-2; D perhaps matches TRBD1 (6 bases). The CDR3 has 13 amino acids. V was pared by 5 bases and J by 6 bases, with 11 bases between. Germline assignment: CDR1 SGHTA and CDR2 FQGNSA. The CDR3, as DNA: TGTGCCAGCAGCACACAGGGTAGTCAGCCCCAGCATTTT. Its translation: CASSTQGSQPQHF.

This clone was counted only a few times. The chain links TRBV30 to TRBJ1-1, with a tentative D call TRBD1 (6 bases). V dropped 1 base and J dropped 3 bases, with 15 bases sitting between them. This CDR3 region has 15 residues. Germline CDR1 reads GTSNPN; CDR2 reads SVGIG (reference sequence). The CDR3 DNA is TGTGCCTGGAGTGGTCTCAGGGGACCCTACACTGAAGCTTTCTTT. It encodes CAWSGLRGPYTEAFF.

The chain employs TRBV7-2 and TRBJ1-5, with D possibly TRBD1 on 6 matching bases. The CDR3 extends over 15 amino acids. The germline CDR1 and CDR2 sequences are SGHTA and FQGNSA. V dropped 1 base and J dropped 1 base, with 8 bases sitting between them. The DNA for the CDR3 is TGTGCCAGCAGCTTAGGAGGGGGAAGCAATCAGCCCCAGCATTTT. This translates into CASSLGGGSNQPQHF.

This chain connects TRBV6-1 to TRBJ2-1; TRBD2 agrees at 13 bases. This CDR3 is 15 amino acids long. Trimming at V came to 3 bases and at J to 5 bases, leaving 1 base not matched to a gene. Germline V lookup: CDR1 MNHNS, CDR2 SASEGT. The CDR3: CASSEGLAGHNEQFF. The CDR3 nucleotides read TGTGCCAGCAGTGAGGGACTAGCGGGGCACAATGAGCAGTTCTTC.

The DNA of the CDR3 is TGTGCCAGCAGCTTAACGTTGTACAGGAACACCGGGGAGCTGTTTTTT. Its protein product is CASSLTLYRNTGELFF. The gene calls are TRBV7-3 and TRBJ2-2; D is uncertain. The CDR3 has 16 residues. Trimming shortened V by 0 bases and J by 1 base, and 9 bases separated the two germline ends. Germline V gene lookup returns CDR1 SGHTA and CDR2 FQGTGA.

The rearrangement links TRBV7-5 to TRBJ2-7; TRBD1, the D gene given by the table, was not confirmed from the DNA. TRBV7-5 is a pseudogene segment. There are 15 residues in the CDR3. The CDR3 reads CVRSLTRGMGYEQYF. In nucleotides, the CDR3 is TGTGTCAGAAGCTTAACCAGGGGAATGGGGTACGAGCAGTACTTC.

The DNA for the CDR3 is TGCACCAGCAGCCTGAGGGAGGGGACGATTTATCGGGCTTTCTTT. It translates to CTSSLREGTIYRAFF. J is TRBJ1-1 and V is TRBV1. TRBV1 is a pseudogene. The CDR3 spans 15 residues.

This rearrangement joins TRBV6-5 to TRBJ1-2; TRBD1 might be the D (5 bases). Germline V CDR1 and CDR2: MNHEY, SVGAGI. V lost 7 bases to trimming and J lost 8 bases, with 14 bases between them. This CDR3 spans 12 amino acids. CDR3 protein: CASTTRTRGYTF. CDR3 in DNA: TGTGCCAGCACTACCCGGACACGAGGCTACACCTTC.

The rearrangement links TRBV27 to TRBJ2-1; 7 bases are a match to TRBD2. CDR1 MNHEY and CDR2 SMNVEV come from the germline V gene (reference sequence). The CDR3 consists of 17 residues. The V gene end was trimmed by 5 bases and the J gene end by 4 bases; junction bases not matched to a gene: 14. The DNA for the CDR3 is TGTGCCAGCAGTGAACTTAAGGCCACTAGCGTTTACAATGAGCAGTTCTTC. Amino acid sequence: CASSELKATSVYNEQFF.

The rearrangement joins TRBV6-6 to TRBJ2-5; TRBD2 aligns across 8 bases. This CDR3 has 15 amino acids. V lost 0 bases and J lost 3; bases outside the gene matches: 3. Germline CDR1 reads MNHNY; CDR2 reads SVGAGI (reference sequence). CDR3 region: CASSYSRGGEETQYF. DNA of the CDR3: TGTGCCAGCAGTTACTCACGGGGGGGCGAAGAGACCCAGTACTTC.

Here the CDR3 reads CASILRGAFSHGYTF. CDR3 DNA sequence: TGTGCCAGCATCCTCCGCGGGGCCTTTAGCCATGGCTACACCTTC. The chain links TRBV28 to TRBJ1-2, with a tentative D call TRBD1 (5 bases). V lost 7 bases, J lost 6 bases, and 21 bases lay in between. There are 15 residues in the CDR3. Germline lookup yields CDR1 MDHEN and CDR2 SYDVKM.

This sequence joins TRBV5-3 and TRBJ2-5; D remains unclear. TRBV5-3 is noted as an ORF with a role that remains uncertain. Trimming left V 7 bases short and J 7 bases short, with 17 bases between. There are 13 residues in the CDR3. The CDR3 sequence: CAREVGSVPTQYF. CDR3 sequence (DNA): TGTGCCAGAGAAGTTGGCTCAGTCCCGACCCAGTACTTC.

The CDR3 is CASSLDRGLFQPQHF. In DNA form, the CDR3 reads TGTGCCAGCAGCTTGGACAGGGGGTTGTTTCAGCCCCAGCATTTT. This chain joins TRBV7-2 and TRBJ1-5; TRBD1 aligns across 10 bases. The CDR3 is made up of 15 amino acids. Germline V lookup: CDR1 SGHTA, CDR2 FQGNSA. The V and J ends lost 3 bases and 6 bases, in that order; junction bases with no gene match: 5.

This clone has just one count. The gene calls are TRBV11-3 and TRBJ2-1; 14 bases match TRBD2. Unmatched junction bases numbered 11, after V lost 5 bases and J lost 5 bases. Looked up from germline, CDR1 is SGHNT and CDR2 is YENEEA. This CDR3 contains 18 residues. Here the CDR3 reads CASSPRTSGRSTHNEQFF. Written as DNA, the CDR3 is TGTGCCAGCAGCCCCCGGACTAGCGGGAGGTCGACCCACAATGAGCAGTTCTTC.

The chain couples TRBV9 to TRBJ2-3; 12 bases agree with TRBD2. There are 19 residues in the CDR3. Germline CDR1 is SGDLS and CDR2 is YYNGEE. Germline trimming cut 3 bases from V and 2 bases from J; bases unmatched to any gene: 13. Here the CDR3 reads CASSALAGGRYVPTDTQYF. The CDR3 DNA reads as TGTGCCAGCAGCGCCCTAGCGGGAGGGCGCTATGTCCCCACAGATACGCAGTATTTT.